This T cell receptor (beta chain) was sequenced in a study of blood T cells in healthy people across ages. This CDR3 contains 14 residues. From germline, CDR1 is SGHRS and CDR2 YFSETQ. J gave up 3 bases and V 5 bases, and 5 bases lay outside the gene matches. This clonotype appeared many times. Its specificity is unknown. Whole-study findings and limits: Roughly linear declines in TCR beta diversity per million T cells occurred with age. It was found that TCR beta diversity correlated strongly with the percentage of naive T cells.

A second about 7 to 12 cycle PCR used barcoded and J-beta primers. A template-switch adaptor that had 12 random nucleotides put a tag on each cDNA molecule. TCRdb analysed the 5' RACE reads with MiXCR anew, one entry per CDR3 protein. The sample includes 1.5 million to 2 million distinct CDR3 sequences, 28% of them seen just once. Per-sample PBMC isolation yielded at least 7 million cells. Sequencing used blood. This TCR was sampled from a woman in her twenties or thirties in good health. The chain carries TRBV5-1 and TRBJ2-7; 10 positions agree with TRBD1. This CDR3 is CASSFGTGDYEQYF. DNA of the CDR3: TGCGCCAGCAGTTTTGGGACAGGGGACTACGAGCAGTACTTC.